This entry lists 25 T cell receptor beta chains sequenced from one sample in a study of shared clonotypes between healthy human individuals. This table comes from immunoSEQ multiplex PCR, and its TCRdb copy is limited to in-frame clones, with some not included. The sample records some 2,500,000 clones, less than 95% being singletons. The sample comprised naive CD4+ T cells from PBMCs. Sample subset: CD45RA+ positively selected. These receptors came from a man between 18 and 29 years old in good health. Some clones in this sample may be carry-over from other donors' samples.

The gene calls are TRBV5-6 and TRBJ1-1; D call uncertain. This CDR3 has 13 amino acids. Germline values: CDR1 SGHDT, CDR2 YYEEEE. V was trimmed by 0 bases and J by 2 bases, leaving 5 bases between them. CDR3 bases: TGTGCCAGCAGCTTGGACAGTAACACTGAAGCTTTCTTT. Translation: CASSLDSNTEAFF.

The rearrangement links TRBV29-1 to TRBJ1-1, with no clear D. V was trimmed by 1 base and J by 1 base, leaving 10 bases between them. Germline assignment: CDR1 SQVTM and CDR2 ANQGSEA. The CDR3 consists of 14 residues. CDR3 DNA sequence: TGCAGCGTTGAAGTTTCCACACAGAACACTGAAGCTTTCTTT. Translation gives CSVEVSTQNTEAFF. The full variable domain, in which reference TRBV29-1 and TRBJ1-1 provide the parts outside the CDR3, is SAVISQKPSRDICQRGTSLTIQCQVDSQVTMMFWYRQQPGQSLTLIATANQGSEATYESGFVIDKFPISRPNLTFSTLTVSNMSPEDSSIYLCSVEVSTQNTEAFFGQGTRLTVV.

This clone was counted once. Other nucleotide sequences from this sample produce the same CDR3. The genes are TRBV5-1 and TRBJ2-2; no clear D gene. CDR1 is SGHRS and CDR2 is YFSETQ in the germline V gene. Trimming left V 1 base short and J 0 bases short, with 7 bases between. This CDR3 is built from 15 residues. The CDR3 nucleotides are TGCGCCAGCAGCTTGCTTACACCGAACACCGGGGAGCTGTTTTTT. Its translation is CASSLLTPNTGELFF.

The rearrangement joins TRBV9 to TRBJ2-3; 8 bases match TRBD2. From germline, CDR1 is SGDLS and CDR2 YYNGEE. The CDR3 extends over 15 amino acids. Trimming at V came to 0 bases and at J to 3 bases, leaving 3 bases not matched to a gene. The DNA of the CDR3 is TGTGCCAGCAGCGTAGACGAGCGGGAGACAGATACGCAGTATTTT. This sequence encodes CASSVDERETDTQYF.

This clone was seen a single time. Other DNA variants within this sample encode the same CDR3. The rearrangement uses TRBV28 and TRBJ1-5, with D hard to call. V dropped 3 bases and J dropped 4 bases, with 7 bases sitting between them. CDR1 MDHEN and CDR2 SYDVKM come from the germline V gene. The CDR3 spans 13 residues. This chain's CDR3 is CASSFLGNQPQHF. CDR3 in DNA: TGTGCCAGCAGTTTTCTTGGAAATCAGCCCCAGCATTTT. The full variable domain, completed using reference TRBV28 and TRBJ1-5, is DVKVTQSSRYLVKRTGEKVFLECVQDMDHENMFWYRQDPGLGLRLIYFSYDVKMKEKGDIPEGYSVSREKKERFSLILESASTNQTSMYLCASSFLGNQPQHFGDGTRLSIL.

This chain links TRBV19 with TRBJ1-5, with D perhaps TRBD1 (5 bases). The CDR3 covers 16 residues. V was trimmed by 3 bases and J by 1 base, leaving 13 bases between them. Looked up from germline, CDR1 is LNHDA and CDR2 is SQIVND (reference sequence). The CDR3 is CASSIQGLGSNQPQHF. CDR3 bases: TGTGCCAGTAGTATTCAGGGTTTGGGGAGCAATCAGCCCCAGCATTTT.

The chain uses TRBV6-5 and TRBJ1-1; D is undetermined. V lost 6 bases to trimming and J lost 4 bases, with 12 bases between them. The CDR3 loop spans 13 amino acids. Germline values: CDR1 MNHEY, CDR2 SVGAGI. The CDR3 loop reads CASSHGVGTEAFF. CDR3 nucleotide sequence: TGTGCCAGCAGCCACGGGGTTGGCACTGAAGCTTTCTTT.

The chain recombines TRBV5-1 with TRBJ2-2; the D gene is possibly TRBD1 (6 bases). CDR3 length equals 17 residues. V lost 4 bases to trimming and J lost 0 bases, with 16 bases between them. Germline V CDR1 and CDR2: SGHRS, YFSETQ. The CDR3 region has the DNA TGCGCCAGCAGCCCCCCCCCGAGGACAGCGAACACCGGGGAGCTGTTTTTT. Residues: CASSPPPRTANTGELFF.

The rearrangement uses TRBV5-1 and TRBJ2-3; D is ambiguous. V was trimmed by 3 bases and J by 1 base, leaving 6 bases between them. Germline V gene lookup returns CDR1 SGHRS and CDR2 YFSETQ. The CDR3 loop spans 13 amino acids. The CDR3 sequence: CASSWQGTDTQYF. The CDR3 region has the DNA TGCGCCAGCAGCTGGCAGGGCACAGATACGCAGTATTTT.

The chain carries TRBV7-2 and TRBJ2-5, with D uncertain. Trimming removed 4 bases at V and 5 bases at J, with 20 bases between. The CDR3 runs to 16 residues. Germline V gene sequence: CDR1 SGHTA, CDR2 FQGNSA. The CDR3 DNA reads as TGTGCCAGCAGCTCAATAGACTTTTGGGGTGGCGAGACCCAGTACTTC. It codes for CASSSIDFWGGETQYF.

V gene TRBV5-1 combines with J gene TRBJ2-7, with TRBD1 matching 7 bases. Trimming at V came to 1 base and at J to 5 bases, leaving 9 bases not matched to a gene. This CDR3 region has 15 residues. Looked up from germline, CDR1 is SGHRS and CDR2 is YFSETQ. The CDR3 sequence: CASSLRTGQGNEQYF. CDR3 sequence (DNA): TGCGCCAGCAGCTTGCGGACAGGCCAGGGGAACGAGCAGTACTTC.

The rearrangement joins TRBV19 to TRBJ1-4; D is ambiguous. The CDR3 is 17 amino acids. The V end lost 3 bases, the J end lost 3 bases, and 17 bases lay between the germline ends. From germline, CDR1 is LNHDA and CDR2 SQIVND (reference sequence). DNA of the CDR3: TGTGCCAGTAGTATGGGCCGCCTGGGTCCTTCTAATGAAAAACTGTTTTTT. Amino acid sequence: CASSMGRLGPSNEKLFF.

V gene TRBV12-5 combines with J gene TRBJ2-7; unclear D gene. Germline V gives CDR1 LGHNT, CDR2 FRNRAP. The V end lost 1 base, the J end lost 1 base, and 8 bases lay between the germline ends. This CDR3 has 14 amino acids. DNA for the CDR3: TGTGCTAGTGGTTTGGACCCGCCATCCTACGAGCAGTACTTC. Translating gives CASGLDPPSYEQYF.

As DNA, the CDR3 is TGTGCCAGCAGGCCCTATGCGGGAGGTATCACAGATACGCAGTATTTT. This codes for CASRPYAGGITDTQYF. V gene TRBV7-3 combines with J gene TRBJ2-3; 8 bases align to TRBD2. The V and J ends lost 6 bases and 2 bases, in that order; junction bases with no gene match: 10. The CDR3 is made up of 16 amino acids. Germline V gene lookup returns CDR1 SGHTA and CDR2 FQGTGA. The full variable domain, its missing parts supplied by reference TRBV7-3 and TRBJ2-3, is GAGVSQTPSNKVTEKGKYVELRCDPISGHTALYWYRQSLGQGPEFLIYFQGTGAADDSGLPNDRFFAVRPEGSVSTLKIQRTERGDSAVYLCASRPYAGGITDTQYFGPGTRLTVL.

The chain carries TRBV27 and TRBJ2-5; 12 bases line up with TRBD1. The CDR3 runs to 15 residues. Germline V gene data show CDR1 as MNHEY and CDR2 as SMNVEV (reference sequence). The V segment lost 2 bases and the J segment 9 bases; nucleotides outside the gene matches: 7. DNA for the CDR3: TGTGCCAGCAGTTTAGGGACAGGGGGCAGGTCGGCCCAGTACTTC. Its translation is CASSLGTGGRSAQYF.

V gene TRBV7-9 combines with J gene TRBJ1-4, with 8 bases fitting TRBD1. Germline assignment: CDR1 SEHNR and CDR2 FQNEAQ (reference sequence). The junction had 2 bases not matched to a gene; V was cut back by 3 bases and J by 2 bases. The CDR3 runs 15 residues. The CDR3 DNA is TGTGCCAGCAGCTTGGGACAGGCGACTAATGAAAAACTGTTTTTT. It specifies CASSLGQATNEKLFF.

V gene TRBV30 combines with J gene TRBJ1-3; D is ambiguous. Trimming left V 0 bases short and J 8 bases short, with 11 bases between. The CDR3 is 13 residues long. Germline lookup yields CDR1 GTSNPN and CDR2 SVGIG (reference sequence). The DNA of the CDR3 is TGTGCCTGGAGTGTGATTGCTAGGGACACCATATATTTT. Its protein product is CAWSVIARDTIYF.

The count of this clone is one. Other DNA sequences from this sample encode an identical CDR3 as well. The V and J genes are TRBV9 and TRBJ2-7, with D perhaps TRBD1 or TRBD2 (5 bases each). CDR3 length: 14 residues. Germline values: CDR1 SGDLS, CDR2 YYNGEE. V dropped 4 bases and J dropped 0 bases, with 11 bases sitting between them. The CDR3 spells CASSPGTASYEQYF. The CDR3 nucleotides read TGTGCCAGCAGCCCCGGGACGGCCTCCTACGAGCAGTACTTC.

The chain recombines TRBV20-1 with TRBJ2-5; perhaps TRBD1 as D (5 bases). The J call may be wrong; the DNA end is better matched by TRBJ2-7. Germline CDR1 is DFQATT and CDR2 is SNEGSKA (reference sequence). The CDR3 spans 11 residues. Written as DNA, the CDR3 is TGCAGTGCTGGCAGGGCCTACGAGCAGTACTTC. As protein: CSAGRAYEQYF.

The chain employs TRBV9 and TRBJ2-5; either TRBD1 or TRBD2 may fit D (5 bases each). The CDR3 spans 15 residues. Deletions cut 0 bases from V and 10 bases from J, with 19 bases between. Germline V gene sequence: CDR1 SGDLS, CDR2 YYNGEE. The CDR3 DNA sequence: TGTGCCAGCAGCGTAGGGGGGAGCCTCCAAGGGGACCAGTACTTC. Amino acids: CASSVGGSLQGDQYF.

The CDR3 nucleotides read TGTGCCAGCAGCCCCTACGGGGGACGAAACTACGAGCAGTACTTC. Translating gives CASSPYGGRNYEQYF. The V and J genes are TRBV5-4 and TRBJ2-7; possible D gene TRBD2, 6 bases. The CDR3 extends over 15 amino acids. Trimming removed 4 bases at V and 3 bases at J, with 17 bases between. Germline V CDR1 and CDR2: SGHNT, YYREEE (reference sequence).

The chain recombines TRBV11-2 with TRBJ2-1, with D possibly called TRBD1 or TRBD2 (5 bases each). Germline V lookup: CDR1 SGHAT, CDR2 FQNNGV. The CDR3 is 17 residues long. V dropped 1 base and J dropped 9 bases, with 22 bases sitting between them. The CDR3 coding sequence is TGTGCCAGCAGCTTAGGGCCGGGGTTAGGGGACGGGGTTGAGCAGTTCTTC. Translated: CASSLGPGLGDGVEQFF.

The gene calls are TRBV11-2 and TRBJ2-4; D might be TRBD1 or TRBD2, each matching 5 bases. This CDR3 is built from 14 residues. V was cut by 5 bases and J by 9 bases, with 17 bases left in between. Germline V lookup: CDR1 SGHAT, CDR2 FQNNGV. The CDR3 is CASSPGAFLSIQYF. The DNA for the CDR3 is TGTGCCAGCAGCCCCGGGGCCTTTTTAAGCATTCAGTACTTC. The entire variable domain, with the rest obtained from reference TRBV11-2 and TRBJ2-4, is as follows: EAGVAQSPRYKIIEKRQSVAFWCNPISGHATLYWYQQILGQGPKLLIQFQNNGVVDDSQLPKDRFSAERLKGVDSTLKIQPAKLEDSAVYLCASSPGAFLSIQYFGAGTRLSVL.

Worth noting for this clone: The sample has other DNA sequences that encode this CDR3 too. The V call is TRBV5-1, the J call TRBJ2-2; perhaps TRBD1 as D (6 bases). V was clipped by 1 base and J by 6 bases, with 7 bases between them. Germline V gene lookup returns CDR1 SGHRS and CDR2 YFSETQ. The CDR3 contains 13 residues. Here the CDR3 reads CASSLTGSGELFF. The CDR3 nucleotides read TGCGCCAGCAGCTTGACAGGGTCCGGGGAGCTGTTTTTT.

V and J are TRBV29-1 and TRBJ2-7; 8 nucleotides align to TRBD1. V shed 5 bases, J shed 1 base, and the junction held 4 bases outside the gene matches. CDR1 and CDR2 (germline): SQVTM, ANQGSEA. The CDR3 is 13 residues long. CDR3 in amino acids: CSVRGQGSYEQYF. CDR3 coding DNA: TGCAGCGTTAGAGGACAGGGATCCTACGAGCAGTACTTC.